This T cell receptor (beta chain) was sequenced in a study of cytomegalovirus exposure and HLA in healthy donors (dated by TCRdb to 2015 to 2018). About the study as a whole: In an earlier analysis of 587 of the donors, less than 350 Gb of sequence data and approximately 100 million unique TCR beta sequences from 150 million to 200 million T cells were reported. An early release that covered 500 to 800 HLA-typed donors contained approximately 300 gigabases of sequencing data and about 84 million unique TCR sequences. The genetic ancestry cluster associated with self-reported Caucasian donors included roughly 84% of the approximately 430 genotyped donors. An earlier analysis of fewer than 750 of the donors used high-throughput TCR beta sequencing to judge whether each TCR beta V gene segment behaved as functional or pseudogenic. Donor age, sex, ethnicity and CMV serostatus were compiled alongside the repertoire data. Rather than drawing on any new phenotypic data, the later analysis identified candidate immune exposures from TCR beta sequences and the way those sequences occurred across donors. Class I and class II HLA loci were covered by the typing at four-digit resolution. High-throughput TCR immunosequencing, statistical association of individual TCRs with disease status, and machine learning were combined to predict cytomegalovirus infection status. Every repertoire in the discovery cohort had been generated on one and the same sequencing platform. The aim of the study was to test whether cataloging public T cell receptors could identify signatures of past pathogen exposure. Using immunosequencing, the study profiled T cell repertoires from around 670 subjects and related those repertoires to cytomegalovirus serostatus. Genome-wide SNP genotypes for about three fifths of the roughly 670 donors were used in a later genetic analysis, which treated that subset as a discovery cohort. Typing coverage differed by locus: A, B, C, DRB1 and DQB1 were typed in roughly 620-630 donors, DQA1 in roughly 500, DPA1 in around 600, and DPB1 in 450 to 480. Along with the roughly 610-subject first cohort, a separate validation cohort of around 110 different subjects was used. Because of strong linkage in the cohort, roughly 5 DR-DQ haplotypes were treated as single units for association and clustering. Across some 400 genotyped donors of the cohort, an average of about 220,000 unique TCR beta nucleotide sequences per donor were sequenced, and roughly 20% of those sequences were non-productive. A later analysis re-examined previously published TCR beta repertoires from more than 600 donors and added high-resolution HLA genotyping to investigate patterns of TCR occurrence.

As for this clone: The clone's antigen remains unknown. Base qualities are missing; no much larger clone stands one base away.

The investigation overall reported the following: Immune exposure information for the cohort was limited to CMV serostatus. This cohort had only TCR beta chains sequenced, and the lack of alpha or paired-chain data limited which features could be detected. About 17 rarely observed V segments, including chromosome 9 orphons, were excluded from the earlier analysis of several hundred of the donors because counts were too low. A later genetic analysis associated a missense DCLRE1C variant with V-gene and J-gene trimming of TCR beta chains, and an independent cohort replicated the association. A later analysis found that TCR association rates varied across HLA loci, with DRB1 alleles showing the most associated TCRs and HLA-C alleles the fewest. A total of fewer than 200 TCR beta chains were listed by the study as associated with cytomegalovirus. A further reported finding was that TCR beta sequences accurately predicted the HLA-A and HLA-B alleles for most subjects in the first cohort. In a later analysis, several top co-occurrence clusters were reported to appear linked to parvovirus B19, influenza, CMV and Epstein-Barr virus. Some IMGT-functional V segments, including TRBV6-2 and TRBV6-3, could not be distinguished by the 87-base-pair reads and were therefore excluded. When HLA alleles, especially DR and DQ, strongly co-occurred, TCR associations were difficult to assign to individual alleles. Most TCR sequences were observed very rarely across donors, whereas some public TCRs were present in many individuals. Because HLA typing was unavailable for some donors at each locus, only the typed subset was used in association tests. Roughly uniform sequencing depth across donors was assumed in presence/absence analyses, although this assumption may not hold. Three of the identified cytomegalovirus-associated TCR beta chains were confirmed in vitro to be specific for cytomegalovirus antigens. In a later analysis, most CMV-associated TCR beta chains were found to appear HLA-restricted, with HLA associations seemingly driven largely by CMV exposure. Broadly in line with IMGT annotations, most TCR beta V segments showed up in productive rearrangements about 87% or about 30% of the time in an earlier analysis of some 590 of the donors. In a later analysis, HLA-associated TCR beta chains were found to be more clonally expanded and to have lower generation probabilities than equally common non-associated chains. A group of highly shared sequence variants was considered likely to be a technical artifact of the sequencing pipeline. Compared with the approximately 710-donor mean, donors in an Asian-associated ancestry cluster had fewer N-insertions in productive TCRs, according to a later genetic analysis. At a false discovery rate of 0.05, a later analysis linked under 20,000 TCR beta sequences to specific HLA alleles. In both the original and validation cohorts, the classifier was reported to diagnose cytomegalovirus status with high specificity and sensitivity. It was suggested by the authors that the approach could potentially be generalized to other disease states and immunological phenotypes. Linkage disequilibrium might explain the correlated functional status among segregating V segments, but an unknown experimental factor could not be ruled out.

There are 15 amino acids in the CDR3, from cysteine to phenylalanine inclusive. Just CDR3 DNA is preserved here, 45 bases in frame from base 1. Trimming accounts for 2 bases at V and 4 bases at J, while the number of junction bases matched to no gene is 5. According to the germline V gene (reference sequence), CDR1 reads SEHNR and CDR2 reads FQNEAQ. The receptor library was made with the immunoSEQ multiplex PCR assay. For the multiplex PCR, a mixture combining 60 forward primers for TCR Vbeta segments and 13 reverse primers for TCR Jbeta segments was used. The CDR3 region of rearranged TCR beta genes was amplified from genomic DNA with a multiplex PCR assay. Amplified TCR beta libraries were sequenced as 87-base-pair reads on the Illumina HiSeq System. For the original study's pipeline: A later analysis counted 65 million to 90 million unique TCR beta chains across the 550 to 700 repertoires, and 9.5 million to 11 million of these chains were shared by at least two donors. Raw reads were error-corrected and collapsed into unique sequences with a nearest-neighbor algorithm that merged closely related sequences to remove PCR and sequencing errors. To assign V, D and J gene segments, CDR3 sequences were aligned to IMGT reference sequences. For a sequence to be retained, at least a six-nucleotide match to both a V gene segment and a J gene segment was required. Rearrangements were classified as productive when the CDR3 lacked stop codons and remained in frame with V and J, and all other rearrangements were classified as non-productive. Following IMGT convention, CDR3 was defined as the stretch from the second conserved V-encoded cysteine to the conserved J-encoded phenylalanine. Sequences without an unambiguous match to a single V gene segment were excluded from the earlier analysis of 450 to 750 of the donors. An earlier analysis of approximately 590 of the donors classified V segments as functional when productive rearrangements were above 56.7% and as segregating when the standard deviation between donors was above 5%. A statistical classification framework was developed to diagnose cytomegalovirus status using the catalog of TCR beta chain sequences. In a later analysis, V and J genes were assigned by comparing TCR nucleotide sequences against IMGT/GENE-DB human TR gene sequences. The TCRdist pipeline was used in a later analysis to assign CDR3 sequences and most-parsimonious VDJ recombination scenarios. A later analysis defined each TCR beta chain by its CDR3 amino acid sequence plus V-gene family, and excluded reads lacking a unique V-gene family. As a way to deal with suspected cross-contamination and a sequencing artifact, a later analysis dropped nearly 600 nucleotide sequences that were highly shared and had low generation probability. A later analysis calculated a clonal expansion index for each public chain from normalized within-repertoire ranks of inferred template counts. Generation probabilities in a later analysis came from a VDJ recombination model fitted to out-of-frame rearrangements, and those results were checked against IGoR. A later analysis scored TCR-TCR, TCR-HLA and TCR-CMV co-occurrence with hypergeometric tests, applying a repertoire-size bias correction to TCR pairs. In a later analysis, false discovery rates were estimated by permuting HLA or CMV assignments 20 times. In a later analysis, co-occurring TCRs were grouped with DBSCAN, and TCRdist sequence similarity was added when clustering was performed within HLA-allele-positive subsets. Repertoires with fewer than 30,000 or more than 120,000 public chains, plus five repertoires with anomalous nucleotide sharing, were excluded from co-occurrence clustering. TCRdb carries this immuneACCESS record with in-frame sequences only. Its versions omit some clonotypes, under half of them owing to an unresolved V gene in the studies checked, with the rest unexplained. V and J calls and clone size are as listed in that table; D and trimming were resolved from the DNA. This sample gives 100,000 to 150,000 clones in total; almost 80% of them show up just once. The leading ten clones occupy 1.4% to 1.5% of the sample.

The cohort was made up of under 800 healthy bone marrow donors. All cohort members were sampled while nominally healthy, although unrecorded immune exposures were likely present. The donor was CMV seronegative and belonged to the group of several hundred seronegative cohort members. Each donor provided a peripheral blood sample, and peripheral blood mononuclear cells were used for TCR beta sequencing. The Qiagen DNeasy Blood Extraction Kit was used to extract genomic DNA from the blood cell samples. The specimen sequenced was PBMCs. This receptor chain uses TRBV7-9 and TRBJ2-1; TRBD2 agrees with 7 junctional bases. This receptor was taken from a female donor in good health and CMV-seronegative. The DNA sequence is given as TGTGCCAGCAGCTTATGGCCTAGCGGATACAATGAGCAGTTCTTC. This gives the protein CASSLWPSGYNEQFF.